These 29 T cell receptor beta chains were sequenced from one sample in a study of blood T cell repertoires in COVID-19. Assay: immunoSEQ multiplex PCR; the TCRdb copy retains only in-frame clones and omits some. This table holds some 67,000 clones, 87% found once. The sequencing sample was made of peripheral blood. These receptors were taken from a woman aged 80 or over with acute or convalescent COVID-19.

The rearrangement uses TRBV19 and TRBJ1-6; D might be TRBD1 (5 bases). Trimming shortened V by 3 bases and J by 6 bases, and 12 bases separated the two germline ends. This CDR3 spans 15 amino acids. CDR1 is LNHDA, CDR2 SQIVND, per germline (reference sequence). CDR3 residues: CASSIQGRPNSPLHF. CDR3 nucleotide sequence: TGTGCCAGTAGTATCCAGGGCAGACCTAATTCACCCCTCCACTTT.

In nucleotides, the CDR3 is TGCGCCAGCAGCCAAGATATCGTCGTCCCGGGAAGCTCCTATAATTCACCCCTCCACTTT. This codes for CASSQDIVVPGSSYNSPLHF. The chain couples TRBV4-1 to TRBJ1-6; D is undetermined. Trimming left V 0 bases short and J 0 bases short, with 18 bases between. Looked up from germline, CDR1 is MGHRA and CDR2 is YSYEKL. This CDR3 is 20 amino acids long.

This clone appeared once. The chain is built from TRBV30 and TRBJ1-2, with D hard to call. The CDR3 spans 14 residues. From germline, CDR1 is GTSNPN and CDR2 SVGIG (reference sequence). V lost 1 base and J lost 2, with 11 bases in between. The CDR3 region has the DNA TGTGCCTGGAGTGGGGCCAGAACAAACTATGGCTACACCTTC. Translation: CAWSGARTNYGYTF.

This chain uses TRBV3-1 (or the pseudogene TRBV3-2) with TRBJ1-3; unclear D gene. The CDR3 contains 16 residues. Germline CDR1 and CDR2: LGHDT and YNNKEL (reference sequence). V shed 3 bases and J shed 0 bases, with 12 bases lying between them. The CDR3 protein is CASSQNPGFSGNTIYF. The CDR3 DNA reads TGTGCCAGCAGCCAGAACCCGGGGTTCTCTGGAAACACCATATATTTT.

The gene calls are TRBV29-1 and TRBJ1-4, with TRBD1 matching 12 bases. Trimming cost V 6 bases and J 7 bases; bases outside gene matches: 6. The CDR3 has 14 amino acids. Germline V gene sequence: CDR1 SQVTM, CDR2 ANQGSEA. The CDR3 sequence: CSVGWGQGAEKLFF. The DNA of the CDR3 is TGCAGCGTCGGGTGGGGACAGGGGGCTGAAAAACTGTTTTTT.

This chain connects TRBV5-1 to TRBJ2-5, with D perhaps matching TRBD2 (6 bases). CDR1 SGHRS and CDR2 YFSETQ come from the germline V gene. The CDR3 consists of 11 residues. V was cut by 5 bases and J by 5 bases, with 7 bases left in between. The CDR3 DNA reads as TGCGCCAGCAGGGAGGGGGAGACCCAGTACTTC. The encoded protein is CASREGETQYF.

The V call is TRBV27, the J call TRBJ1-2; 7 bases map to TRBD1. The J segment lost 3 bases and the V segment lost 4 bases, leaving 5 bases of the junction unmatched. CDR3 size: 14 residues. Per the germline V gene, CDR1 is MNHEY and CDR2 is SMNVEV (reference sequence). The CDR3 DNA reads TGTGCCAGCAGTTCCACGACAGGGCACTATGGCTACACCTTC. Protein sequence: CASSSTTGHYGYTF.

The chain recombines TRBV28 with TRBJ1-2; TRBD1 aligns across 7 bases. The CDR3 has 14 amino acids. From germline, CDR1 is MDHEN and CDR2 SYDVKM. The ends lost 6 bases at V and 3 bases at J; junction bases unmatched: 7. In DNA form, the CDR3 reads TGTGCCAGCAGCCTCGTGACAGGGCACTATGGCTACACCTTC. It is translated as CASSLVTGHYGYTF.

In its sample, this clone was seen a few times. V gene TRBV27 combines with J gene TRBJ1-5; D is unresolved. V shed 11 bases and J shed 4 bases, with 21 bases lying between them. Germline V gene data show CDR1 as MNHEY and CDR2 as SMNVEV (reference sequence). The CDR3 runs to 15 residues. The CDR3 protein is CACKPTAGLNQPQHF. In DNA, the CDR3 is TGTGCCTGTAAACCCACGGCAGGCCTAAATCAGCCCCAGCATTTT.

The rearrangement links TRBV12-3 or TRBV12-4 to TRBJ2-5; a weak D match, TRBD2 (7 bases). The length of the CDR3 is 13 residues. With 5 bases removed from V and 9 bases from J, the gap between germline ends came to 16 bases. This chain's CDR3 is CASSLDRSGAQYF. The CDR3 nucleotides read TGTGCCAGCAGTCTGGACAGAAGCGGGGCCCAGTACTTC.

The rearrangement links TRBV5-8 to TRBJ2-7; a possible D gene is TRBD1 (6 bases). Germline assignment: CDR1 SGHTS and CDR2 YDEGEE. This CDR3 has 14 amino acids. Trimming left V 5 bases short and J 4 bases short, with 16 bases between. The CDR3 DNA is TGTGCCAGCAGTAAACAGGGTATTTCTTACGAGCAGTACTTC. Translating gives CASSKQGISYEQYF.

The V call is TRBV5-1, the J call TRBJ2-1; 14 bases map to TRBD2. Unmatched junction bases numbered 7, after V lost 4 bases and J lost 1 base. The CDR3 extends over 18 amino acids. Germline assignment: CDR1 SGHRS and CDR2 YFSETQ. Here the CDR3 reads CASSKGLAGVTSYNEQFF. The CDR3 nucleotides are TGCGCCAGCAGCAAGGGACTAGCGGGAGTTACGTCCTACAATGAGCAGTTCTTC.

CDR3 residues: CASSYLVYNEQFF. The CDR3 DNA sequence: TGTGCCAGCAGTTACTTAGTCTACAATGAGCAGTTCTTC. The chain uses TRBV6-2 or TRBV6-3 and TRBJ2-1, with D uncertain. CDR3 length: 13 residues. Germline assignment: CDR1 MNHEY and CDR2 SVGEGT. The V and J ends lost 1 base and 3 bases respectively, with 4 bases between them.

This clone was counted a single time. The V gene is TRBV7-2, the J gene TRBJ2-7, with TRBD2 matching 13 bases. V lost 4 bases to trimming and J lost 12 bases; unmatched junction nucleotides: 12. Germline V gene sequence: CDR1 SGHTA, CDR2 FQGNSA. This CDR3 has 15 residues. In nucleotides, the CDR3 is TGTGCCAGCAGCTCACTAGCGGGGGGGATTACAACGGGGTACTTC. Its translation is CASSSLAGGITTGYF.

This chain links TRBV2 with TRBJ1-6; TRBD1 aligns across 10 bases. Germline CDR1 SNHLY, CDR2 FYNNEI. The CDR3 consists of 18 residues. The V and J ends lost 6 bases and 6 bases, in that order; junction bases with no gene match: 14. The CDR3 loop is CASRSRPPGQGSNSPLHF. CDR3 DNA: TGTGCCAGCAGGTCTCGGCCACCGGGACAGGGGTCTAATTCACCCCTCCACTTT.

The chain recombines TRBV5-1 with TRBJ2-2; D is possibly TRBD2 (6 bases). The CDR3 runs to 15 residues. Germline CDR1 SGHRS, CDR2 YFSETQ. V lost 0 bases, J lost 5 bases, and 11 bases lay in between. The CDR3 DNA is TGCGCCAGCAGCTTGGATGTGGGGAGGACCGGGGAGCTGTTTTTT. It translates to CASSLDVGRTGELFF.

CDR3 residues: CASSLASANTGELFF. The CDR3 DNA sequence: TGCGCCAGCAGCTTGGCCAGCGCCAACACCGGGGAGCTGTTTTTT. The chain combines TRBV5-1 with TRBJ2-2; D call uncertain. The ends were cut back, 0 bases at V and 2 bases at J, with 8 bases in the middle. The CDR3 has 15 amino acids. Germline V gives CDR1 SGHRS, CDR2 YFSETQ.

CDR3 in DNA: TGCGCCAGCAGCTTACTAGCGGCGAGCTCCTACAATGAGCAGTTCTTC. Translating gives CASSLLAASSYNEQFF. The gene calls are TRBV5-1 and TRBJ2-1; 8 bases agree with TRBD2. The CDR3 has 16 amino acids. The germline V gene encodes CDR1 SGHRS and CDR2 YFSETQ. The V gene end was trimmed by 2 bases and the J gene end by 0 bases; junction bases not matched to a gene: 4.

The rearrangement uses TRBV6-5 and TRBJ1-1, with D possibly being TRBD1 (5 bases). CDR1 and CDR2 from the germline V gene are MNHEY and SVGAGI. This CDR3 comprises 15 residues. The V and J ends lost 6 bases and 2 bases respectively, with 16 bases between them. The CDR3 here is CASSRAGGINTEAFF. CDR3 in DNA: TGTGCCAGCAGCCGGGCGGGGGGAATAAACACTGAAGCTTTCTTT.

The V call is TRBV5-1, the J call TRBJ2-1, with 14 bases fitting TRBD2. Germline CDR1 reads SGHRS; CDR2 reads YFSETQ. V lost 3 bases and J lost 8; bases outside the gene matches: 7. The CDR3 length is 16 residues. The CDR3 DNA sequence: TGCGCCAGCAGCTGGACTAGCGGGAGGTTGGTGGATGAGCAGTTCTTC. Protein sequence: CASSWTSGRLVDEQFF.

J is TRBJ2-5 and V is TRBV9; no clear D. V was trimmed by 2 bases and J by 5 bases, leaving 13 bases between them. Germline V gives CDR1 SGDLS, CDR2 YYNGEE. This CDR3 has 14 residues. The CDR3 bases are TGTGCCAGCAGCGTCCGAAGTAGTGCGGAGACCCAGTACTTC. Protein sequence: CASSVRSSAETQYF.

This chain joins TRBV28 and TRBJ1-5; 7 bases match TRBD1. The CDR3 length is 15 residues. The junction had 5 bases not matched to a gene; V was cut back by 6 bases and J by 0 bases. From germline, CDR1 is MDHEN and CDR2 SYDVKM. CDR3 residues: CASSPPGGSNQPQHF. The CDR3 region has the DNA TGTGCCAGCAGCCCCCCAGGGGGTAGCAATCAGCCCCAGCATTTT. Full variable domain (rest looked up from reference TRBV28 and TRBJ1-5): DVKVTQSSRYLVKRTGEKVFLECVQDMDHENMFWYRQDPGLGLRLIYFSYDVKMKEKGDIPEGYSVSREKKERFSLILESASTNQTSMYLCASSPPGGSNQPQHFGDGTRLSIL.

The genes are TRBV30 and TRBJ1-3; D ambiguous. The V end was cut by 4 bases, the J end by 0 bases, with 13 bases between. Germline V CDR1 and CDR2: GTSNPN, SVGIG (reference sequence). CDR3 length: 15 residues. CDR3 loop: CAWTGDPSSGNTIYF. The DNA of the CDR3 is TGTGCCTGGACCGGTGATCCAAGCTCTGGAAACACCATATATTTT.

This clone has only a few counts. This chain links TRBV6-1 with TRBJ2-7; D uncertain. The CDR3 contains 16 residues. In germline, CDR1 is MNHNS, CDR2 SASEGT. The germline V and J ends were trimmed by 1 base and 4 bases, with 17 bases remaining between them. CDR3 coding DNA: TGTGCCAGCAGTGAAGACCTCCCGACACCTCTTTACGAGCAGTACTTC. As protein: CASSEDLPTPLYEQYF.

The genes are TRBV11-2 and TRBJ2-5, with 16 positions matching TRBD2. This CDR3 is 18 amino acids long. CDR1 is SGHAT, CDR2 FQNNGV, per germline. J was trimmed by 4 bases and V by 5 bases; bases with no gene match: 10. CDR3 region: CASSPAGTSGRAGETQYF. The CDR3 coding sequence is TGTGCCAGCAGCCCTGCCGGGACTAGCGGGAGGGCCGGAGAGACCCAGTACTTC.

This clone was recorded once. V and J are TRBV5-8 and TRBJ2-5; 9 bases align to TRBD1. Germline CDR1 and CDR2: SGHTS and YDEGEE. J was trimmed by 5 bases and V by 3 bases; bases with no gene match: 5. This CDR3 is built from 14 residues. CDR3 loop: CASSSGQGGETQYF. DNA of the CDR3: TGTGCCAGCAGCTCGGGACAGGGAGGCGAGACCCAGTACTTC.

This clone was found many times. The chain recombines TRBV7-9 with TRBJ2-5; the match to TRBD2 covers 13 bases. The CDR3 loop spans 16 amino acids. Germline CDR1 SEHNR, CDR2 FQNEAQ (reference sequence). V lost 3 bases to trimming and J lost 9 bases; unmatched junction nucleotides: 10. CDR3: CASSLTGTSGVGAQYF. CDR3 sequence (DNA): TGTGCCAGCAGCTTGACCGGGACTAGCGGGGTCGGGGCCCAGTACTTC.

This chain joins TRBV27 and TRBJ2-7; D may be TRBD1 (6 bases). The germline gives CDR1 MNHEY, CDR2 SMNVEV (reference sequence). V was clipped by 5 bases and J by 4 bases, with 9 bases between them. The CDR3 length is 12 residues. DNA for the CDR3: TGTGCCAGCAGTCAAAGGGGGTACGAGCAGTACTTC. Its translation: CASSQRGYEQYF.

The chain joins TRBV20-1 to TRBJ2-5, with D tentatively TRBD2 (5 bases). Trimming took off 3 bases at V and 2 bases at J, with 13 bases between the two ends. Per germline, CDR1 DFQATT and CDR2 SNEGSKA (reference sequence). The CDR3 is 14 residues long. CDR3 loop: CSASSVRGQETQYF. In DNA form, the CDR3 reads TGCAGTGCTAGTTCGGTCAGAGGGCAAGAGACCCAGTACTTC.